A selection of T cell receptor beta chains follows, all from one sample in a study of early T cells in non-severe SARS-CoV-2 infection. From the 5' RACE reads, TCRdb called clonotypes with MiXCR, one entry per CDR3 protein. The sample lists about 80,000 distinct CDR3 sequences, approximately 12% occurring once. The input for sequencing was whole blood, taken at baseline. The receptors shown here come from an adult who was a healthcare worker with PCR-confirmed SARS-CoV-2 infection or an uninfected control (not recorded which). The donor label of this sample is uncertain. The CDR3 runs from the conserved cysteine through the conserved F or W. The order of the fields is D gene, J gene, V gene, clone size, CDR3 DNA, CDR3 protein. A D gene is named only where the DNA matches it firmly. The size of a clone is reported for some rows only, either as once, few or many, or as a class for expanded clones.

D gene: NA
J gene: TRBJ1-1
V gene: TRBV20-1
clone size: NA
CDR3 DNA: TGCAGTGCTAGGGCAGTCGAAGCAGGGTTGAACACTGAAGCTTTCTTT
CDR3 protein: CSARAVEAGLNTEAFF

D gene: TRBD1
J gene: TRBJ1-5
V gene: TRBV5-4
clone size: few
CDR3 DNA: TGTGCCAGCAGCTTGATGGACAGGGGGGGGAACAATCAGCCCCAGCATTTT
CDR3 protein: CASSLMDRGGNNQPQHF

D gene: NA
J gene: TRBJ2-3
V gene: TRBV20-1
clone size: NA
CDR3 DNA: TGCAGTGCGTCCCCTCGAGGTGGTCTGTGGTTAGATACGCAGTATTTT
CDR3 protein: CSASPRGGLWLDTQYF

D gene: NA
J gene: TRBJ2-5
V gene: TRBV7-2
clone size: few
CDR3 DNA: TGTGCCAGCAGCTTAGAACAGTTAGGGTGGAAGACCCAGTACTTC
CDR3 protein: CASSLEQLGWKTQYF

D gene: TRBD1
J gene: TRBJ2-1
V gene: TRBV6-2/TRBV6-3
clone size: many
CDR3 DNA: TGTGCCAGCAGTTACATCTGGACAGGAACGTCTGAGCAGTTCTTC
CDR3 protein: CASSYIWTGTSEQFF

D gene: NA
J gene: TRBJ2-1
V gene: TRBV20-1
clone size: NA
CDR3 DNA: TGCAGTGCTAGACCCCCGGGGCAGCCTTACAATGAGCAGTTCTTC
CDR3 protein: CSARPPGQPYNEQFF

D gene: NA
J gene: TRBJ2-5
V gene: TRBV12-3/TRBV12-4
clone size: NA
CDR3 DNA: TGTGCCAGCAGGCTAACACCTCAAGAGACCCAGTACTTC
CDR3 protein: CASRLTPQETQYF

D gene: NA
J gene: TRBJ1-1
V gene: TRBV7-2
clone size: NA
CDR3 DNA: TGTGCCAGCAGCCTAACAGGGACTGAAGCTTTCTTT
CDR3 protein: CASSLTGTEAFF

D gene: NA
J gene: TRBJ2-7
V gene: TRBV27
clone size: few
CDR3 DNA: TGTGCCAGCAGCAAGACAAGAACCTACGAGCAGTACTTC
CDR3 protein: CASSKTRTYEQYF

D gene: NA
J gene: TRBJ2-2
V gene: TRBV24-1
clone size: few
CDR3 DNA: TGTGCCACCAGTGATTCTGACTTGTCCGGGGAGCTGTTTTTT
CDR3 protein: CATSDSDLSGELFF

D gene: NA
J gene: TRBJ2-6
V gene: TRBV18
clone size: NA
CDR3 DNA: TGTGCCAGCTCACCGGGACCAGGCTTATCTGGGGCCAACGTCCTGACTTTC
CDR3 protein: CASSPGPGLSGANVLTF

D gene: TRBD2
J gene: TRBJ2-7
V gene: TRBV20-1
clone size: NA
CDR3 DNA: TGCAGTGCTGAGTGGCCTAGCGGCTACGAGCAGTACTTC
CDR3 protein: CSAEWPSGYEQYF

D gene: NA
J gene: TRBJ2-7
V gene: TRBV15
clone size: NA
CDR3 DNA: TGTGCCACCAGCAGAGATCGGAGCGAACTAAGCAGGGAGCAGTACTTC
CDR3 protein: CATSRDRSELSREQYF

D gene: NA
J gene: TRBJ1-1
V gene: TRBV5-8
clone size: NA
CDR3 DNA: TGTGCCAGCAGCTCTTATTTGAACACTGAAGCTTTCTTT
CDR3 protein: CASSSYLNTEAFF

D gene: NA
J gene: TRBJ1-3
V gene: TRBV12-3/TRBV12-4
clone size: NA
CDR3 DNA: TGTGCCAGCAGATGGGCAGGGTTTTCGGGAAACACCATATATTTT
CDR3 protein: CASRWAGFSGNTIYF

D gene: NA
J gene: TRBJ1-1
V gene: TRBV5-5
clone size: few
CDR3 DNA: TGTGCCAGCACCTTGGACATCCGCATGAACACTGAAGCTTTCTTT
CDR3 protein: CASTLDIRMNTEAFF

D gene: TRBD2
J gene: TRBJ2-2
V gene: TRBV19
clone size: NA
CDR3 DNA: TGTGCCAGTAGTGATAGCGGGAGGGCCACCGGGGAGCTGTTTTTT
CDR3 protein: CASSDSGRATGELFF

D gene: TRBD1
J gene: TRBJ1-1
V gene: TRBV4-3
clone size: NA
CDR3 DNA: TGCGCCAGCAGCCAAGATCTTCCGGGACAGGACACTGAAGCTTTCTTT
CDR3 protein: CASSQDLPGQDTEAFF

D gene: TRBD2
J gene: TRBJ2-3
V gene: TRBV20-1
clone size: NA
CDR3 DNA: TGCAGTGCTCAGTCCCCAGGGCTAGCGGGGGGAGATACGCAGTATTTT
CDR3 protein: CSAQSPGLAGGDTQYF

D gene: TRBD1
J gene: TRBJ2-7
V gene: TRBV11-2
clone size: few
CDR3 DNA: TGTGCCAGCAGCTTAGAATGGACAGGGGGACCCTACGAGCAGTACTTC
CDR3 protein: CASSLEWTGGPYEQYF

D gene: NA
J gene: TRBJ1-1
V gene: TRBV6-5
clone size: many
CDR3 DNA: TGTGCCAGCAGTTACCAGTCGGGGGTTCAAGCTTTCTTT
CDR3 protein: CASSYQSGVQAFF

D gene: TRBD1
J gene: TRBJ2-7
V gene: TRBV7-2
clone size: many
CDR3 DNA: TGTGCCAGCAGCCCGACAGGGGCCTACGAGCAGTACTTC
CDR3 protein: CASSPTGAYEQYF

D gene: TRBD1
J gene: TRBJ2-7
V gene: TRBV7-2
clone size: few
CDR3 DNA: TGTGCCAGCAGCCGGGACAGGAGCGAAACCTACGAGCAGTACTTC
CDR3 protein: CASSRDRSETYEQYF

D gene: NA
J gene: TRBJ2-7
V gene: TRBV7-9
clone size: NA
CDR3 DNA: TGTGCCAGCAGCTCTGGCAAGTACTACGAGCAGTACTTC
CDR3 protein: CASSSGKYYEQYF

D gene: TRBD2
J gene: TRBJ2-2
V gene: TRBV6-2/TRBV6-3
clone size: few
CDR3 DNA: TGTGCCAGCAGTTACGGTAGCGGGGCCGGGGAGCTGTTTTTT
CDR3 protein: CASSYGSGAGELFF

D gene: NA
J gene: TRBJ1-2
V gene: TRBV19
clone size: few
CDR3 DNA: TGTGCCAGCAGTATTGGGAAAGGGGCTGATGGCTACACCTTC
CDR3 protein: CASSIGKGADGYTF

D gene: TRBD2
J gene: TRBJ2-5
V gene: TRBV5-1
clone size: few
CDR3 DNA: TGCGCCAGCAGCTTGGACGGGGGGAACCAAGAGACCCAGTACTTC
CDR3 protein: CASSLDGGNQETQYF

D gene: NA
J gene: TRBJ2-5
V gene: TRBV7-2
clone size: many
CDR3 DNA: TGTGCCAGCAGCTTAGTGGTACAAGAGACCCAGTACTTC
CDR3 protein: CASSLVVQETQYF

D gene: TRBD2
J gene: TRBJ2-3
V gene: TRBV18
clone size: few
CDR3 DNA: TGTGCCAGCTCACCGAGCGGGGCAGATACGCAGTATTTT
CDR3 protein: CASSPSGADTQYF

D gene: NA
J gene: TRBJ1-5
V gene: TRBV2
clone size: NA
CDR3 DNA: TGTGCCAGCAGGCCGGGAGCAAATCAGCCCCAGCATTTT
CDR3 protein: CASRPGANQPQHF

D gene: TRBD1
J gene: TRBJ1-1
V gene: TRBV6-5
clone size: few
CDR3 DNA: TGTGCCAGCAGTTACTCGACAGGGTTGAACACTGAAGCTTTCTTT
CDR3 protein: CASSYSTGLNTEAFF

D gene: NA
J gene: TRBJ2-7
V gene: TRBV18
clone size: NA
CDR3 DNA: TGTGCCAGCTCACCATGGGGCGGAGGGATCAACGAGCAGTACTTC
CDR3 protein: CASSPWGGGINEQYF

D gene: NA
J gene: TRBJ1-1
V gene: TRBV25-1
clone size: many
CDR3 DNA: TGTGCCAGCAAGAGGGATACCACTGAAGCTTTCTTT
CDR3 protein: CASKRDTTEAFF

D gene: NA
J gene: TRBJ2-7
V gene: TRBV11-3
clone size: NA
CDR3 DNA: TGTGCCAGCAGCAGTCAGGGGCCAACCTACGAGCAGTACTTC
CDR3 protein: CASSSQGPTYEQYF

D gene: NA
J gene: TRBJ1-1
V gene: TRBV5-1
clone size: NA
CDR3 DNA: TGCGCCAGCAGCTTTGGAACCCTGAACACTGAAGCTTTCTTT
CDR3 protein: CASSFGTLNTEAFF

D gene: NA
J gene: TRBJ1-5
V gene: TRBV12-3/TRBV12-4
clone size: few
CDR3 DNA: TGTGCCAGCAGCCCCAATGGTGGGTATATTCAGCCCCAGCATTTT
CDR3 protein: CASSPNGGYIQPQHF

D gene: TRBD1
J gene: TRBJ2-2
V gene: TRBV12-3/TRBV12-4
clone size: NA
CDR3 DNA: TGTGCCAGCAGTCTAGGACAGGGGAGAACGAACACCGGGGAGCTGTTTTTT
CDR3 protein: CASSLGQGRTNTGELFF

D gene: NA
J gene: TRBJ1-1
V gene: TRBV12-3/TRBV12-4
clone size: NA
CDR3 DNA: TGTGCCAGCAGTTGGGGGTTAGCTGAAGCTTTCTTT
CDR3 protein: CASSWGLAEAFF

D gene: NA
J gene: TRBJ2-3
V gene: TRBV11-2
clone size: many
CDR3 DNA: TGTGCCAGCAGCCGAGACAGGAATACAGATACGCAGTATTTT
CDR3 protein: CASSRDRNTDTQYF

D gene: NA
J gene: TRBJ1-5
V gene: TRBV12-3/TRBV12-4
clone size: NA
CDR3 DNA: TGTGCCAACGGAAACCCGGGGCCCCAGCATTTT
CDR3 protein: CANGNPGPQHF

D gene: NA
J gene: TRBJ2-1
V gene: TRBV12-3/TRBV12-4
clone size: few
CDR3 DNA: TGTGCCAGCAGTTTCAGGCAGATGGGTTTCGATGAGCAGTTCTTC
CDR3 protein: CASSFRQMGFDEQFF